This TCR beta chain derives from a study of beta chain features in type 1 diabetes. As to this clone: Its target is unknown.

TCRB transcripts that were expressed got sequenced, as all of the isolated RNA had been reverse transcribed. Data came from immunoSEQ multiplex PCR; TCRdb stores just in-frame clones and leaves some out. The sample consists of 140,000 to 150,000 clones, about 13% of them appearing once. General study results and limits: TCRB CDR3s from Type 1 diabetes patients were moderately but significantly shorter in all four CD4+ subsets. Any role of HLA type in TCRB rearrangement remained unresolved here. Short templates might get an advantage during PCR, and this would be equal in patients and controls.

V gave up 1 base and J gave up 10 bases; unmatched junction bases: 10. Germline loops: CDR1 SGHTA, CDR2 FQGNSA. CDR3 length: 17 amino acids. The chain combines TRBV7-2 with TRBJ2-4, with TRBD2 identical over 13 bases. The sequence was obtained from a man between 18 and 29 years old with type 1 diabetes. Material for sequencing was central memory CD4+ T cells from blood. The CDR3 coding sequence is TGTGCCAGCAGCTTAGATCAGACTAGCGGGGGGCTCGGTATTCAGTACTTC. Translation: CASSLDQTSGGLGIQYF.